This T cell receptor (beta chain) was captured by sequencing in a study of regulatory T cells in long-lasting Graves disease. TCR beta libraries were built with iRepertoire HTBI primers and Arm-PCR of CDR3 regions. Original analysis: Sample data revealed about 60 TRBV and more than 13 TRBJ segments. Each CDR3 protein gets one entry after TCRdb re-called the multiplex PCR reads with MiXCR. The V and J calls reflect TCRdb's pipeline rather than the authors' work. The repertoire holds about half a million distinct CDR3 sequences, with around 13% as singletons. This clonotype came up many times. Sample time point: newly diagnosed GD, antithyroid drugs for less than 3 months. Extracted PBMC RNA gave rise to the TCR library. Germline CDR1 reads SQVTM; CDR2 reads ANQGSEA. V dropped 7 bases and J dropped 1 base, with 10 bases sitting between them. The CDR3 runs 12 residues. The sample also formed part of further work on T cells in Graves' hyperthyroidism and ophthalmopathy. That source notes: During a first-round RT-PCR of the TCR CDR3, the HTBI primer set was used. Most clonotypes expanded in the thyroid (above 0.001) were also present in blood. A model of 13 V-J features distinguished ophthalmopathy from stable hyperthyroidism.

V and J are TRBV29-1 and TRBJ1-1, with D perhaps matching TRBD1 (5 bases). The source of this sequence is a woman in her thirties with Graves disease. Sequenced material: peripheral blood mononuclear cells (PBMCs), taken at new diagnosis, from a patient treated with antithyroid drugs. This chain's CDR3 is CSATGTNTEAFF. For the CDR3, the DNA is TGCAGCGCTACCGGGACGAACACTGAAGCTTTCTTT. Full variable domain (remainder filled in from reference TRBV29-1 and TRBJ1-1): SAVISQKPSRDICQRGTSLTIQCQVDSQVTMMFWYRQQPGQSLTLIATANQGSEATYESGFVIDKFPISRPNLTFSTLTVSNMSPEDSSIYLCSATGTNTEAFFGQGTRLTVV.